The 5 T cell receptor beta chains below come from one sample, sequenced in a study of T cell repertoires in ileal Crohn's disease. Here immunoSEQ multiplex PCR was the method, and the copy in TCRdb shows in-frame clones only, minus some. The sample holds about 4,300 clones; 76% are singletons and the top ten take approximately 16%. Sequenced: ileal tissue. These TCRs come from an adult with Crohn's disease.

The genes are TRBV6-6 and TRBJ1-2, with 10 bases identical to TRBD1. CDR3 length: 14 residues. Germline V gene sequence: CDR1 MNHNY, CDR2 SVGAGI (reference sequence). V trimming: 4 bases; J trimming: 7 bases; junction bases outside the gene matches: 6. The CDR3 region is CASSSGTGASGYTF. For the CDR3, the DNA is TGTGCCAGCAGTTCCGGGACAGGGGCCTCTGGCTACACCTTC.

CDR3 DNA sequence: TGTGCCAGTAGTATCCCGACAGGGTCTAACTATGGCTACACCTTC. It translates to CASSIPTGSNYGYTF. The chain links TRBV19 to TRBJ1-2, with 7 bases lining up with TRBD1. This CDR3 is 15 amino acids long. The V and J ends lost 3 bases and 0 bases, in that order; junction bases with no gene match: 4. From germline, CDR1 is LNHDA and CDR2 SQIVND (reference sequence). Using reference TRBV19 and TRBJ1-2 for the parts outside the CDR3, the full variable domain is DGGITQSPKYLFRKEGQNVTLSCEQNLNHDAMYWYRQDPGQGLRLIYYSQIVNDFQKGDIAEGYSVSREKKESFPLTVTSAQKNPTAFYLCASSIPTGSNYGYTFGSGTRLTVV.

This clone qualifies as large. This chain links TRBV6-4 with TRBJ2-2; possibly TRBD2 for D (6 bases). This CDR3 is 15 amino acids long. The V gene lost 0 bases and the J gene lost 4 bases, with 9 bases spanning the gap. Per the germline V gene, CDR1 is MRHNA and CDR2 is SNTAGT. CDR3 amino acids: CASSDSAGSTGELFF. The DNA for the CDR3 is TGTGCCAGCAGTGACTCAGCCGGGAGCACCGGGGAGCTGTTTTTT.

The gene calls are TRBV4-1 and TRBJ2-7; 8 bases map to TRBD2. The DNA end lines up better with TRBJ2-1; the J call may be wrong. Germline assignment: CDR1 MGHRA and CDR2 YSYEKL. This CDR3 comprises 16 residues. The CDR3 region is CASSQEGQRGNNEQFF. CDR3 nucleotides: TGCGCCAGCAGCCAAGAAGGGCAGCGGGGGAACAATGAGCAGTTCTTC.

J is TRBJ1-6 and V is TRBV18; TRBD1 matches at 8 bases. J lost 5 bases, V lost 4 bases, and 4 bases had no gene match. Per the germline V gene, CDR1 is KGHSH and CDR2 is LQKENI. CDR3 length: 15 amino acids. The CDR3 coding sequence is TGTGCCAGCTCACAGATGGGACAGGATAATTCACCCCTCCACTTT. Residues: CASSQMGQDNSPLHF.